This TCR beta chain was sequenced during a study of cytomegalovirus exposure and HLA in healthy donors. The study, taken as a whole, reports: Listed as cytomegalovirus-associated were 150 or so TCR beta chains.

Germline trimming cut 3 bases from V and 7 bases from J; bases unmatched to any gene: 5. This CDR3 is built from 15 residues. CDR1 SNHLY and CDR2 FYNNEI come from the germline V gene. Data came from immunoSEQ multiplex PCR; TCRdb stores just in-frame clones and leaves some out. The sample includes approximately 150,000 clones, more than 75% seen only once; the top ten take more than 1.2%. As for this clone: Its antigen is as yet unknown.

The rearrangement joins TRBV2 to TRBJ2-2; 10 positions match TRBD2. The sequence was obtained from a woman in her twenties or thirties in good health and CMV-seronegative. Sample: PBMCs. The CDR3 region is CASSEERGGHGELFF. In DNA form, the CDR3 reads TGTGCCAGCAGTGAGGAGCGGGGGGGCCACGGGGAGCTGTTTTTT.